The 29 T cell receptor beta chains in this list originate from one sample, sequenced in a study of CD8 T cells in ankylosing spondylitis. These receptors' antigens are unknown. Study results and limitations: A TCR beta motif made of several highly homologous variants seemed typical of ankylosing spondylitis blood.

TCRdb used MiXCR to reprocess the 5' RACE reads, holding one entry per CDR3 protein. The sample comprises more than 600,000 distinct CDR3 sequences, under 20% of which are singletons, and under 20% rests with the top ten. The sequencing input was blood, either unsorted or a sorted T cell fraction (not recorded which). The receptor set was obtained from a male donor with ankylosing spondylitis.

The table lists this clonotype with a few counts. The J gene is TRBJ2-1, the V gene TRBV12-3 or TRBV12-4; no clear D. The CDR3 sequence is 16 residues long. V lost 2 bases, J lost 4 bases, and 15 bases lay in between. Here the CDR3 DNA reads TGTGCCAGCAGTTTAAGTGGGCGGCTCGGGTACAATGAGCAGTTCTTC. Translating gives CASSLSGRLGYNEQFF.

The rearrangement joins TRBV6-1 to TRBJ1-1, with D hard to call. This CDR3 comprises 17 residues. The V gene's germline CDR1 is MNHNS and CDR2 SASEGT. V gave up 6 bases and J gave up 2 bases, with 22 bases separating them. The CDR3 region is CASRSPFEIRKNTEAFF. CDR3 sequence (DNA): TGTGCCAGCAGATCCCCCTTTGAAATACGGAAAAACACTGAAGCTTTCTTT.

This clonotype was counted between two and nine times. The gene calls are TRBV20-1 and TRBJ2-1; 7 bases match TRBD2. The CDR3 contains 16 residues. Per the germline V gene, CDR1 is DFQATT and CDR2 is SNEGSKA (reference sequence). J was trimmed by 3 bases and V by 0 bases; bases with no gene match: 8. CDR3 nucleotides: TGCAGTGCTAGAGATCCGGCGGGAGCTATCTACAATGAGCAGTTCTTC. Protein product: CSARDPAGAIYNEQFF.

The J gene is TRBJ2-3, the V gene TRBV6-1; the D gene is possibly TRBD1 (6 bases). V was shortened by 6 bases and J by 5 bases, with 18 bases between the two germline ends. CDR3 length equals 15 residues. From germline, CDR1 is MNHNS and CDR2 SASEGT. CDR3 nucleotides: TGTGCCAGCAGGACTCAGGGGACGGCGGGAGATACGCAGTATTTT. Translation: CASRTQGTAGDTQYF.

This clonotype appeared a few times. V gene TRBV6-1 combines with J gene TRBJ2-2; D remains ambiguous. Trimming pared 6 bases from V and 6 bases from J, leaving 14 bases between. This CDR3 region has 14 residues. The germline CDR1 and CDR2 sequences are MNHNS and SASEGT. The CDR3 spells CASSQGQYAGELFF. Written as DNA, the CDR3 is TGTGCCAGCAGCCAAGGGCAGTATGCCGGGGAGCTGTTTTTT.

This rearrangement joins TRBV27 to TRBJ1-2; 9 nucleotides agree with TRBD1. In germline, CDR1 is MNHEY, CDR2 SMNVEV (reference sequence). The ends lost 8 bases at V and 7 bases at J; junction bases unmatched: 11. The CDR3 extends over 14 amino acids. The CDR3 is CASQPRTGASGYTF. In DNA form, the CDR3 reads TGTGCCAGCCAACCCCGGACAGGGGCTAGTGGCTACACCTTC.

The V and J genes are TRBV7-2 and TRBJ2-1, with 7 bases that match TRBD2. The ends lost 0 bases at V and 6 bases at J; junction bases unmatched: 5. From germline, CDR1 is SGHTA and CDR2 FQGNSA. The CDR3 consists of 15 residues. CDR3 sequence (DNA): TGTGCCAGCAGCTTAGCGACTAGCTATGGCAATGAGCAGTTCTTC. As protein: CASSLATSYGNEQFF.

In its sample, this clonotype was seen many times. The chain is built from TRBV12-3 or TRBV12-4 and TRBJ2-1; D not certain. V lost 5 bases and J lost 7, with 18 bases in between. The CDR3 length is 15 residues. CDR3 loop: CASSLRLAGGNEQFF. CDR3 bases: TGTGCCAGCAGTCTCCGACTCGCAGGTGGGAATGAGCAGTTCTTC.

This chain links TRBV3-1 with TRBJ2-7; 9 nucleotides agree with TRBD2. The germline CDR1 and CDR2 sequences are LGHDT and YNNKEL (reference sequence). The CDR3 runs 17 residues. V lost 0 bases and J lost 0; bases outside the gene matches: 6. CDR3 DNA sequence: TGTGCCAGCAGCCAAGATCCAGAGCGGGGGGACTCCTACGAGCAGTACTTC. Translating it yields CASSQDPERGDSYEQYF.

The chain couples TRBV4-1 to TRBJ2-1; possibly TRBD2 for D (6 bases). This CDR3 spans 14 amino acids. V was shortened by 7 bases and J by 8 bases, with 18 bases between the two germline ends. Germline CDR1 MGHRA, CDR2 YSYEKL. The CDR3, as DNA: TGCGCCAGCATCATACTAGGGGAGGTGGATGAGCAGTTCTTC. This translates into CASIILGEVDEQFF.

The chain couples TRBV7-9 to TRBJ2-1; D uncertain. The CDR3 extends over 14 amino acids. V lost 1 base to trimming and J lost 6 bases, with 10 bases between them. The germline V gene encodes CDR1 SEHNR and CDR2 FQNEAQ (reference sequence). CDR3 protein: CASSLDSSINEQFF. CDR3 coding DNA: TGTGCCAGCAGCTTAGATTCTTCGATCAATGAGCAGTTCTTC.

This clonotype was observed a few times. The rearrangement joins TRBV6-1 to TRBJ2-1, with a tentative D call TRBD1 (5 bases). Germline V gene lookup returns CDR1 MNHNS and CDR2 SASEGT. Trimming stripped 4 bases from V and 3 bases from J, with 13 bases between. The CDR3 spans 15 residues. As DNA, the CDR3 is TGTGCCAGCAGTGCAACAGGAGCCGTCTACAATGAGCAGTTCTTC. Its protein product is CASSATGAVYNEQFF.

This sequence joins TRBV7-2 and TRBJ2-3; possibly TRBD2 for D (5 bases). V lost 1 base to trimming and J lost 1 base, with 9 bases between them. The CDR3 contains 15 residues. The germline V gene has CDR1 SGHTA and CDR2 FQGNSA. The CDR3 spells CASSLGILGTDTQYF. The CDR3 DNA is TGTGCCAGCAGCTTAGGTATACTAGGCACAGATACGCAGTATTTT.

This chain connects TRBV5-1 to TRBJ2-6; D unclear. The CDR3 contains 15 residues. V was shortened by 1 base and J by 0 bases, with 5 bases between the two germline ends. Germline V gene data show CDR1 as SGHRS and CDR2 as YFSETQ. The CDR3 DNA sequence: TGCGCCAGCAGCTTGTTATACTCTGGGGCCAACGTCCTGACTTTC. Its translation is CASSLLYSGANVLTF.

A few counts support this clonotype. The CDR3 protein is CASSRPGSSYEQYF. The CDR3 DNA sequence: TGTGCCAGTAGTAGACCGGGCTCTTCCTACGAGCAGTACTTC. V and J are TRBV19 and TRBJ2-7; no definite D call. The length of the CDR3 is 14 residues. Deletions cut 4 bases from V and 1 base from J, with 11 bases between. Germline V CDR1 and CDR2: LNHDA, SQIVND (reference sequence). The entire variable domain, with the rest obtained from reference TRBV19 and TRBJ2-7, is as follows: DGGITQSPKYLFRKEGQNVTLSCEQNLNHDAMYWYRQDPGQGLRLIYYSQIVNDFQKGDIAEGYSVSREKKESFPLTVTSAQKNPTAFYLCASSRPGSSYEQYFGPGTRLTVT.

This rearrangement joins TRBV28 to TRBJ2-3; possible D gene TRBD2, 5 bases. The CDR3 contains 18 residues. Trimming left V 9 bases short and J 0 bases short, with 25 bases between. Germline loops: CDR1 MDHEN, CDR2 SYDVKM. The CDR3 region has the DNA TGTGCCAGTCCCCCCGACTACTCCGTCATTCCTAGCACAGATACGCAGTATTTT. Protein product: CASPPDYSVIPSTDTQYF.

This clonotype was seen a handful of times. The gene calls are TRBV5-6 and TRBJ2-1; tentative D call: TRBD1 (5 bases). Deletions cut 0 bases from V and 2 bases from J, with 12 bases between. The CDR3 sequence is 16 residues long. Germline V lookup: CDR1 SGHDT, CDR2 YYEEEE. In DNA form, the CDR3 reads TGTGCCAGCAGCTTGGGGTGGGGCGGAACCTACAATGAGCAGTTCTTC. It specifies CASSLGWGGTYNEQFF.

The CDR3 DNA sequence: TGTGCCAGCATAACTGGTCTTTCACCCCTCCACTTT. Amino acid sequence: CASITGLSPLHF. The chain uses TRBV28 and TRBJ1-6; D uncertain. The ends were cut back, 7 bases at V and 9 bases at J, with 10 bases in the middle. This CDR3 contains 12 residues. CDR1 and CDR2 from the germline V gene are MDHEN and SYDVKM.

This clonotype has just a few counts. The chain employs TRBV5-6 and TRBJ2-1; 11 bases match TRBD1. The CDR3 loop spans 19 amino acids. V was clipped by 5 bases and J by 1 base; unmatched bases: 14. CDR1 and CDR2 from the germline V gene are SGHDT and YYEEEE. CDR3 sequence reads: CASRNRRGQGVGSYNEQFF. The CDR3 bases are TGTGCCAGCAGAAACCGGAGGGGACAGGGGGTGGGATCCTACAATGAGCAGTTCTTC.

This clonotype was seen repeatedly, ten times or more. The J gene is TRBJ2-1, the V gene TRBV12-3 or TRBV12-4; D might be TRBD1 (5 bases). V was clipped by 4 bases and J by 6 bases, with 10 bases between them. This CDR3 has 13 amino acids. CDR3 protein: CASSSPRGNEQFF. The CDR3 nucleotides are TGTGCCAGCAGTTCCCCAAGGGGCAATGAGCAGTTCTTC.

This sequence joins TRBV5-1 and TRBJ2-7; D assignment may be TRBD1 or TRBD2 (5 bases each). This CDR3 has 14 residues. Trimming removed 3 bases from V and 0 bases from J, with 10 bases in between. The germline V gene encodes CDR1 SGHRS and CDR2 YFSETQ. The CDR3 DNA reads TGCGCCAGCAGCTCCGGGACCAACTCCTACGAGCAGTACTTC. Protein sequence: CASSSGTNSYEQYF.

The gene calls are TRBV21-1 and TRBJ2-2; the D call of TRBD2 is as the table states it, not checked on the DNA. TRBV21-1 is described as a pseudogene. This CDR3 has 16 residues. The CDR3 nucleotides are TGTGCCAGCAGCGCACTACTAGCGGGGGACACCGGGGAGCTGTTTTTT. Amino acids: CASSALLAGDTGELFF.

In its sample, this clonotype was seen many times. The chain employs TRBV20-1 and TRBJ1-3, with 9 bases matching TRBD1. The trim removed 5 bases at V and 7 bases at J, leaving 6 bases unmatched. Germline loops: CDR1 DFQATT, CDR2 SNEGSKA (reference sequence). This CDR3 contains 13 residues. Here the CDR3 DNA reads TGCAGTGCTCGGGACAGGGAGCGGAACACCATATATTTT. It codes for CSARDRERNTIYF.

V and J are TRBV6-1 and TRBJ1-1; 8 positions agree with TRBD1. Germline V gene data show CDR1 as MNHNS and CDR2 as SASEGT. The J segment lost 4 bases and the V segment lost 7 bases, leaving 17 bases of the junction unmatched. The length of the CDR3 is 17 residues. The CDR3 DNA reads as TGTGCCAGCATAGGAGGACAGGGATTCTCATCGGGCACTGAAGCTTTCTTT. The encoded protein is CASIGGQGFSSGTEAFF.

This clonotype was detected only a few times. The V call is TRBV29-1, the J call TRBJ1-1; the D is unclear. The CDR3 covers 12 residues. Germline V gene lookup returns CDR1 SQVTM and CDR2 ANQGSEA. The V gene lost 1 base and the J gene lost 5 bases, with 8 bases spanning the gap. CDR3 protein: CSVEGVVTEAFF. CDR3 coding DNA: TGCAGCGTTGAAGGGGTCGTAACTGAAGCTTTCTTT.

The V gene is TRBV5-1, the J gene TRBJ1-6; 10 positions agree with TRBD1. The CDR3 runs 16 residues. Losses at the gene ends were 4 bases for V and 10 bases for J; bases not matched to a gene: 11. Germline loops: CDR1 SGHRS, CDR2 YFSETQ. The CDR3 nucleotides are TGCGCCAGCAGCATGACGGGACAGGGGATCCAGTCACCCCTCCACTTT. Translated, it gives CASSMTGQGIQSPLHF.

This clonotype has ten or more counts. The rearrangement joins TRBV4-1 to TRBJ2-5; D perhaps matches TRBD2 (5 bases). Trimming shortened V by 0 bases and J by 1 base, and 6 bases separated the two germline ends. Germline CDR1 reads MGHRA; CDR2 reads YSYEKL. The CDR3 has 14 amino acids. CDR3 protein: CASSQEGLQETQYF. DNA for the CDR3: TGCGCCAGCAGCCAAGAAGGACTCCAAGAGACCCAGTACTTC.

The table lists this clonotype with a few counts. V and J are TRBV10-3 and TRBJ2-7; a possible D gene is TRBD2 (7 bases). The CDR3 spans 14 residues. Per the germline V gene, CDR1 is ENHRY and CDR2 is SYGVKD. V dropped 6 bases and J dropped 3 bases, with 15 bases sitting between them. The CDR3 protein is CAIRETGGGYEQYF. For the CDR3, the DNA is TGTGCCATCAGGGAGACAGGCGGGGGCTACGAGCAGTACTTC.

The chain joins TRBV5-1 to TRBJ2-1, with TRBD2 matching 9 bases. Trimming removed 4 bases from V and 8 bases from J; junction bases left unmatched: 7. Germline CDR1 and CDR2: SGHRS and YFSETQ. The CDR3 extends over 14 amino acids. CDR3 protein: CASSPERGAHEQFF. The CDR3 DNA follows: TGCGCCAGCAGCCCCGAGCGGGGGGCGCATGAGCAGTTCTTC.